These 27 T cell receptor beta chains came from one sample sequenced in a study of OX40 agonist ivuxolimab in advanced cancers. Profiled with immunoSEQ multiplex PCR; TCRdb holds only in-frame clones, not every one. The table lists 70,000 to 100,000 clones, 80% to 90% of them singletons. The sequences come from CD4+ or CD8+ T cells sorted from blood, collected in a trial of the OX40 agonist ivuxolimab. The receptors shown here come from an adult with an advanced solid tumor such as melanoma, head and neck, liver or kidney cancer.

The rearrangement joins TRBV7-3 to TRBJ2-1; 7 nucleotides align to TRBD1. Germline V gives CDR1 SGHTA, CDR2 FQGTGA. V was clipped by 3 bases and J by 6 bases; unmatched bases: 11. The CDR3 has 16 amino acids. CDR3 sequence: CASSFAAAGGSNEQFF. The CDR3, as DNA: TGTGCCAGCAGCTTCGCGGCGGCAGGGGGTAGCAATGAGCAGTTCTTC. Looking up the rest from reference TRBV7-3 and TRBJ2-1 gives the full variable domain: GAGVSQTPSNKVTEKGKYVELRCDPISGHTALYWYRQSLGQGPEFLIYFQGTGAADDSGLPNDRFFAVRPEGSVSTLKIQRTERGDSAVYLCASSFAAAGGSNEQFFGPGTRLTVL.

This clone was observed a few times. The CDR3 nucleotides read TGTGCCAGCAGCCCCGACAGGGCCAACTATGGCTACACCTTC. Translation gives CASSPDRANYGYTF. V gene TRBV7-6 combines with J gene TRBJ1-2; 7 bases match TRBD1. V lost 5 bases and J lost 2; bases outside the gene matches: 5. The CDR3 contains 14 residues. Germline-derived CDR1 and CDR2 are SGHVS and FNYEAQ.

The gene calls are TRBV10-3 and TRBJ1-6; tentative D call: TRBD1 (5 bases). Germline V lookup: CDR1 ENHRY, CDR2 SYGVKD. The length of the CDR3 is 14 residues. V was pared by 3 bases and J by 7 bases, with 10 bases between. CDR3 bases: TGTGCCATCAGTGAAGGGACTACGAATTCACCCCTCCACTTT. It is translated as CAISEGTTNSPLHF.

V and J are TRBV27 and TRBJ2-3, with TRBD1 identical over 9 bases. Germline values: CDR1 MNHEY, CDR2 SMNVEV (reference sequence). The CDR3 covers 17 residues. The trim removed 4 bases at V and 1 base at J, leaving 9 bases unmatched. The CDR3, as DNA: TGTGCCAGCAGTTCCCGGACAGGGGTCACTGGCACAGATACGCAGTATTTT. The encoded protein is CASSSRTGVTGTDTQYF.

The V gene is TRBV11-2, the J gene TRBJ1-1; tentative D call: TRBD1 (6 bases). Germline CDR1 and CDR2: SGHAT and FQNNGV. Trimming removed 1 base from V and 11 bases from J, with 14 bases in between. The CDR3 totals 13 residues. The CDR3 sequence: CASSLVSGQLAFF. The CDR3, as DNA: TGTGCCAGCAGCTTAGTTTCGGGACAACTGGCTTTCTTT.

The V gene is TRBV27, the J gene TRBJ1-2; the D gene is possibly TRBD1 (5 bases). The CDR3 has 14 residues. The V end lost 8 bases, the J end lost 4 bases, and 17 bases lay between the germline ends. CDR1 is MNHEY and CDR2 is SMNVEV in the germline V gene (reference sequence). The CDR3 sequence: CASGAGGWSYGYTF. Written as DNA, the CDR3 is TGTGCCAGCGGGGCGGGGGGGTGGTCCTATGGCTACACCTTC.

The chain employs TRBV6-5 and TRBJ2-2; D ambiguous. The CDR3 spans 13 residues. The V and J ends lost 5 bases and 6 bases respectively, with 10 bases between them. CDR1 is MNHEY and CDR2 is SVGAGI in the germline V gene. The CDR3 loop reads CASSNQSPGELFF. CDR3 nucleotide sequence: TGTGCCAGCAGTAACCAGAGCCCCGGGGAGCTGTTTTTT.

CDR3 sequence: CASRRTGTGAGNTIYF. In DNA, the CDR3 is TGTGCCAGCAGGCGGACCGGGACAGGGGCTGGAAACACCATATATTTT. The rearrangement links TRBV7-2 to TRBJ1-3; 10 bases are shared with TRBD1. The CDR3 has 16 amino acids. Germline CDR1 reads SGHTA; CDR2 reads FQGNSA. V trimming: 6 bases; J trimming: 2 bases; junction bases outside the gene matches: 7.

DNA for the CDR3: TGTGCCAGCAGCTTCGTAACAGGGGGTTACAATGAGCAGTTCTTC. Translating it yields CASSFVTGGYNEQFF. This sequence joins TRBV11-2 and TRBJ2-1; 8 bases fit TRBD1. Germline V gene sequence: CDR1 SGHAT, CDR2 FQNNGV. V gave up 3 bases and J gave up 4 bases; unmatched junction bases: 5. The CDR3 covers 15 residues.

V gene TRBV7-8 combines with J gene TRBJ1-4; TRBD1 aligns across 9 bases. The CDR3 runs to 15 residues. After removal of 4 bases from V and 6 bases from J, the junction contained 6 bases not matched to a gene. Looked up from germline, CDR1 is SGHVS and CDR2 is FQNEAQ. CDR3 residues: CASSWGQGGDEKLFF. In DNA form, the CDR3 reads TGTGCCAGCAGCTGGGGACAGGGCGGGGATGAAAAACTGTTTTTT.

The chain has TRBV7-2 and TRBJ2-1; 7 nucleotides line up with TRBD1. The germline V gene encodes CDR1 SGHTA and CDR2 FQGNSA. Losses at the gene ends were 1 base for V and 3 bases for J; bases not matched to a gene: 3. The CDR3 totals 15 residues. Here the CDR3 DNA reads TGTGCCAGCAGCTTAGGACAGGGACGCTACAATGAGCAGTTCTTC. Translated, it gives CASSLGQGRYNEQFF.

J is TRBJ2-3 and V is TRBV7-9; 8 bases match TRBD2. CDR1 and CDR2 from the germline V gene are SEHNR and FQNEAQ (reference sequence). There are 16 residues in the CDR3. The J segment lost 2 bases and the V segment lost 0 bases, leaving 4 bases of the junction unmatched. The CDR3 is CASSLAGGVYTDTQYF. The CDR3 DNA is TGTGCCAGCAGCTTAGCCGGGGGGGTCTACACAGATACGCAGTATTTT.

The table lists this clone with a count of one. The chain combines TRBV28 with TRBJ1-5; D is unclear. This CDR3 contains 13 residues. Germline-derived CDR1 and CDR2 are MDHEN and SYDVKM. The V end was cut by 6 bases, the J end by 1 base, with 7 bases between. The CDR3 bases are TGTGCCAGCAGAATGGGAAGCAATCAGCCCCAGCATTTT. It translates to CASRMGSNQPQHF.

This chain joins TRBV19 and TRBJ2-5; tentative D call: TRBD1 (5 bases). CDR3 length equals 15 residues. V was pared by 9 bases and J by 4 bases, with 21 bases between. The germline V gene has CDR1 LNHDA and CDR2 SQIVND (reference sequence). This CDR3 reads CASSRPGNLGETQYF. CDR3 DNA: TGTGCCAGCAGCCGACCAGGGAACCTGGGAGAGACCCAGTACTTC.

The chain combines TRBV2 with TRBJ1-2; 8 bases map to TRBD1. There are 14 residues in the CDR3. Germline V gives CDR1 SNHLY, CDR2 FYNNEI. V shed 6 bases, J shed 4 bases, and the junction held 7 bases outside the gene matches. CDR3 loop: CASSLTGGGYGYTF. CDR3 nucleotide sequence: TGTGCCAGCAGCCTCACAGGGGGTGGCTATGGCTACACCTTC.

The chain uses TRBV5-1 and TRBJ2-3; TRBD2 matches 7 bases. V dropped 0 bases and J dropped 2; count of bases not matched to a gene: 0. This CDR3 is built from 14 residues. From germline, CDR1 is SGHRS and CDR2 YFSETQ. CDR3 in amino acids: CASSLGDYTDTQYF. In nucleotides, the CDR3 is TGCGCCAGCAGCTTGGGGGACTACACAGATACGCAGTATTTT.

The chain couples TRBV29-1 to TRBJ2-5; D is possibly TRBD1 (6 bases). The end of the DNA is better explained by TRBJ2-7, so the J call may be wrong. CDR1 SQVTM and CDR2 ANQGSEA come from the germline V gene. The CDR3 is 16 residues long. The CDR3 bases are TGCAGCGTTCGTAGGGGCCGGGACATAGCCACCTACGAGCAGTACTTC. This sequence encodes CSVRRGRDIATYEQYF.

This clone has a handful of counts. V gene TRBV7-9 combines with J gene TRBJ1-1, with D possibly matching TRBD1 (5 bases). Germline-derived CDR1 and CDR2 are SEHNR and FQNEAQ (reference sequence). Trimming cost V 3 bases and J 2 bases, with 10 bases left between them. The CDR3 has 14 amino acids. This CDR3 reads CASSFQGGNTEAFF. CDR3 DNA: TGTGCCAGCAGCTTTCAGGGAGGCAACACTGAAGCTTTCTTT.

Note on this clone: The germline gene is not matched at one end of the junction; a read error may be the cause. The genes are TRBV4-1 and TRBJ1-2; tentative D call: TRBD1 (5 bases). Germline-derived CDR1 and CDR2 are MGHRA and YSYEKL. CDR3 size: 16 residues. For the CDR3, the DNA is TGCGCCAGCAGCCTATCCCATGGGGCATCAGGGACTGGATTCGCCTTC. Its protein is CASSLSHGASGTGFAF.

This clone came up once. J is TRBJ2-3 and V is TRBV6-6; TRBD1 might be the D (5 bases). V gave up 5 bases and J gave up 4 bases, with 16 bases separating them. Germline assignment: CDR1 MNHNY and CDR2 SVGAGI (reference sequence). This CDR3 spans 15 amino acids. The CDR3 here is CASSPRQGEADTQYF. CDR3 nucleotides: TGTGCCAGCAGTCCGAGGCAGGGTGAGGCAGATACGCAGTATTTT.

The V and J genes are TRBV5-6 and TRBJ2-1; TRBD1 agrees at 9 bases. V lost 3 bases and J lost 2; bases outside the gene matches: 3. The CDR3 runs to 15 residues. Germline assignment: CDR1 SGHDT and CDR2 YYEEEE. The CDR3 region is CASSSRDRAYNEQFF. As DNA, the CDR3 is TGTGCCAGCAGCTCCCGGGACAGGGCCTACAATGAGCAGTTCTTC.

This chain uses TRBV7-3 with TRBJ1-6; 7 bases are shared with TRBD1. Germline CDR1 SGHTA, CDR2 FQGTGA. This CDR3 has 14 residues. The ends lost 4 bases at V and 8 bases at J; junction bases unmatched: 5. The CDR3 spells CASSSRQGYSPLHF. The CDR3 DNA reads TGTGCCAGCAGCTCTCGACAGGGTTATTCACCCCTCCACTTT.

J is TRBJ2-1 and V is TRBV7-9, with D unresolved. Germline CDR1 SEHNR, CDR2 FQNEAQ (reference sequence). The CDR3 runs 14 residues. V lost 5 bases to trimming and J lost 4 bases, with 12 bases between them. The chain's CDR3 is CASSPYLDYNEQFF. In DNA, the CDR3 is TGTGCCAGCAGCCCATACCTAGATTACAATGAGCAGTTCTTC.

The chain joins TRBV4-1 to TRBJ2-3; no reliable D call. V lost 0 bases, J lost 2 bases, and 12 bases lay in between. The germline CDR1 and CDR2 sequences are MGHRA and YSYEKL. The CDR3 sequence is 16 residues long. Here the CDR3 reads CASSQDKSFFTDTQYF. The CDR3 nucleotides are TGCGCCAGCAGCCAAGATAAGAGTTTCTTCACAGATACGCAGTATTTT.

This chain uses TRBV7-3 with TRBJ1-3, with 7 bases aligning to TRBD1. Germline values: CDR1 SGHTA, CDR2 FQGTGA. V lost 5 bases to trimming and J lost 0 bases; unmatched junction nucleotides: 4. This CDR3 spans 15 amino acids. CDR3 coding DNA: TGTGCCAGCAGCCTCCAGGGGGGCTCTGGAAACACCATATATTTT. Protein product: CASSLQGGSGNTIYF.

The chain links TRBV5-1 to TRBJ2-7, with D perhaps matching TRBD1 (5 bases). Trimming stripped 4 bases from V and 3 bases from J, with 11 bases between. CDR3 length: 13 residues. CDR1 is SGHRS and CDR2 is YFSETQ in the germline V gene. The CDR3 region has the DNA TGCGCCAGCAGCACGGACACTATCTACGAGCAGTACTTC. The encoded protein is CASSTDTIYEQYF.

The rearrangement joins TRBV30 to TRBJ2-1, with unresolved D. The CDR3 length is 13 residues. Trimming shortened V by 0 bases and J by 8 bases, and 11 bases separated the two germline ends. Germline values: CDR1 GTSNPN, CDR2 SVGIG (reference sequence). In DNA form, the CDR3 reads TGTGCCTGGAGTGTAATCCTAACAGATGAGCAGTTCTTC. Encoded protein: CAWSVILTDEQFF.